This T cell receptor (beta chain) was recovered during a study of shared clonotypes between healthy human individuals. Points from the study as a whole: Of the naive CD4 clonotypes, about 5% were shared across a handful of donors. Shared clonotypes across all four donors exceeded non-shared ones in generation probability.

The V gene lost 2 bases and the J gene lost 7 bases, with 11 bases spanning the gap. Germline V gene lookup returns CDR1 MDHEN and CDR2 SYDVKM. The length of the CDR3 is 13 residues. Only in-frame clones appear in the TCRdb table, and some are missing; sequencing was by immunoSEQ multiplex PCR. The data hold under 2.5 million clones, with around 93% observed a single time. Each donor was a Caucasian adult residing in Nashville, Tennessee. The investigators split CD4+ cells into a CD45RA+ naive subset and a CD45RA-negative memory subset. Worth noting for this clone: Its antigen is as yet unknown.

The rearrangement links TRBV28 to TRBJ1-2; D is uncertain. This clonotype was obtained from a young man in good health. Some clones in this sample may be carry-over from other donors' samples. Sequencing used naive CD4+ T cells from PBMCs. Subset reported: CD45RA+ positively selected. This CDR3 reads CASSLRPLGGYTF. The DNA of the CDR3 is TGTGCCAGCAGTTTACGCCCCTTAGGTGGCTACACCTTC.